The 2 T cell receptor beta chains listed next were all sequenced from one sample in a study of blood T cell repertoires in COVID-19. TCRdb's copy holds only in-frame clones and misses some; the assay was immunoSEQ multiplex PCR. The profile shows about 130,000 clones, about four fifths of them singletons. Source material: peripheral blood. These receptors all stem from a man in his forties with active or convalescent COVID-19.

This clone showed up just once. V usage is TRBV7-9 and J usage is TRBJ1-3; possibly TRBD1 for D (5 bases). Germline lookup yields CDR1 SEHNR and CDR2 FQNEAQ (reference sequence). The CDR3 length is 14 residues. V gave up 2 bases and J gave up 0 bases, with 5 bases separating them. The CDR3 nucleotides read TGTGCCAGCAGCTTACAGGGCTCTGGAAACACCATATATTTT. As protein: CASSLQGSGNTIYF.

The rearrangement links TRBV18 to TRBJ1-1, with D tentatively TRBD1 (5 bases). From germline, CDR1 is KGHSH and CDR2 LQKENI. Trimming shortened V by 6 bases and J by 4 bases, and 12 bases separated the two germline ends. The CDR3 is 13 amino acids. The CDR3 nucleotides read TGTGCCAGCTCCCCCACCAGGGCCACTGAAGCTTTCTTT. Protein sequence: CASSPTRATEAFF.